This T cell receptor (beta chain) originates from a study of T cells expressing NK-cell markers (TCRdb year 2020). About the investigation overall: About eight donors provided sorted CD3+CD56+NKG2C+, CD3+CD56+NKG2C- and CD3+CD56-NKG2C+ T-cell subsets, whose TCR beta-chain repertoires were profiled. Among the eight sequenced donors, only one was HCMV-seronegative, while the other seven were HCMV-seropositive. The study sequenced eight donors, all healthy volunteers chosen at random: three men and five women. Sequencing of the libraries produced 2 x 150 bp reads on Illumina HiSeq 2000/2500, MiSeq or NextSeq.

HCMV serostatus was determined by detecting HCMV-specific IgG in serum with a commercial ELISA kit. Peripheral blood mononuclear cells were isolated from blood by Ficoll density gradient centrifugation. From a lookup of the germline V gene (reference sequence), CDR1 and CDR2 are SGHKS and YYEKEE. The CDR3 sequence holds 18 residues, the cysteine and phenylalanine included. DNA was not recorded. Data came from an Illumina HiSeq 2000. The TCR beta cDNA libraries were made using 5'RACE template switching, a step that added both a universal primer site and unique molecular identifiers. cDNA synthesis was primed from the TCR beta constant segment and was followed by two successive PCR amplification steps. As for the authors' bioinformatics: Reads were demultiplexed and grouped by UMI with MIGEC, and clonotypes were assembled and quantified with MiTCR. Only TCR cDNA sequences supported by at least two reads were kept to exclude erroneous sequences. Downstream repertoire analysis used the tcR package, and clonotypes were matched across fractions by CDR3 nucleotide sequence plus V segment. VDJmatch was used to annotate antigen specificity against VDJdb, with one amino acid substitution allowed in CDR3. After TCRdb reprocessed the reads, each CDR3 protein sequence was kept as one row, without DNA. The V and J calls and clone size are TCRdb's, not the authors'. The data table for this sample lists 400,000 to 550,000 distinct CDR3 sequences. In total, the top ten clones hold approximately 7% of the sample.

Points the paper makes about the study in general: Those dominant clonotypes were again the most abundant among CD3+CD56-NKG2C+ cells in a few donors, at roughly 25-65%. In several donors, the dominant CD3+CD56+NKG2C+ clonotypes were found to rank among the top 10 CD8+ clonotypes and to make up roughly 1.0-7.5% of CD8+ T cells. Whether the expanded NKG2C-expressing T cell clones were specific for HCMV antigens remained unclear.

In regard to this clonotype: It lacks a known antigen.

The sample comprised blood T cells: a sorted CD56 or NKG2C T cell subset, CD4+ or CD8+ T cells, or bulk PBMC T cells (not recorded which). This TCR was recovered from a woman aged 18 to 75 in good health. The chain is made from TRBV5-5 and TRBJ2-5; the D call of TRBD1 rests on TCRdb alone, since no DNA is present to check it. The CDR3 protein is CASSLGLDGTLVIETQYF.